The 3 T cell receptor beta chains in this list originate from one sample, sequenced in a study of blood T cell repertoires in COVID-19. Repertoires were generated with immunoSEQ multiplex PCR, while TCRdb's copy carries only in-frame clones and drops some. The table records roughly 200,000 clones, 70% to 90% of them present only once. Material for sequencing was peripheral blood. The receptors shown here come from a man aged 35 to 55 with active or convalescent COVID-19.

J is TRBJ1-1 and V is TRBV11-2, with 8 positions matching TRBD1. With V trimmed by 3 bases and J by 2 bases, 11 bases remained unmatched. This CDR3 is 17 amino acids long. Germline V gene data show CDR1 as SGHAT and CDR2 as FQNNGV. Here the CDR3 reads CASSFGQGGYINTEAFF. The CDR3, as DNA: TGTGCCAGCAGCTTCGGACAGGGAGGATACATTAACACTGAAGCTTTCTTT.

CDR3 in amino acids: CASSYRGGSLEQYF. In DNA form, the CDR3 reads TGCGCCAGCAGCTACCGGGGGGGGTCGCTCGAGCAGTACTTC. The chain links TRBV4-3 to TRBJ2-7; 8 bases match TRBD2. J gave up 6 bases and V 5 bases, and 9 bases lay outside the gene matches. The CDR3 runs to 14 residues. CDR1 and CDR2 (germline): LGHNA, YSLEER.

The chain recombines TRBV5-1 with TRBJ2-3; D is unresolved. The CDR3 length is 13 residues. Germline V CDR1 and CDR2: SGHRS, YFSETQ. The V end was cut by 4 bases, the J end by 4 bases, with 10 bases between. CDR3 coding DNA: TGCGCCAGCAGCGCTCAGTCTCCAGATACGCAGTATTTT. Its protein product is CASSAQSPDTQYF.